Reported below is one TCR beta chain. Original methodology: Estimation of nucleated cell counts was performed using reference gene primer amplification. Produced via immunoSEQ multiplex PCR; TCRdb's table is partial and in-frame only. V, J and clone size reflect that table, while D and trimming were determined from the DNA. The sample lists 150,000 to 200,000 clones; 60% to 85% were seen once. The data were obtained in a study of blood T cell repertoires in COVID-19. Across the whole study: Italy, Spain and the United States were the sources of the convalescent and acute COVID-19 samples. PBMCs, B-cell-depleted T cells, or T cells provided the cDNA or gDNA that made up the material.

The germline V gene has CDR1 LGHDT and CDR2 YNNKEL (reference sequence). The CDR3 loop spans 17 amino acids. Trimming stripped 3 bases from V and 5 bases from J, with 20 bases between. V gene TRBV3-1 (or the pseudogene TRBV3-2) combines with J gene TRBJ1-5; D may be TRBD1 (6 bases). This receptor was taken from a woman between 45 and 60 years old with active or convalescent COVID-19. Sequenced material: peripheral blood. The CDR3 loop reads CASSQGDTKRGDQPQHF. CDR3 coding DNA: TGTGCCAGCAGCCAGGGGGACACCAAGCGGGGCGATCAGCCCCAGCATTTT.